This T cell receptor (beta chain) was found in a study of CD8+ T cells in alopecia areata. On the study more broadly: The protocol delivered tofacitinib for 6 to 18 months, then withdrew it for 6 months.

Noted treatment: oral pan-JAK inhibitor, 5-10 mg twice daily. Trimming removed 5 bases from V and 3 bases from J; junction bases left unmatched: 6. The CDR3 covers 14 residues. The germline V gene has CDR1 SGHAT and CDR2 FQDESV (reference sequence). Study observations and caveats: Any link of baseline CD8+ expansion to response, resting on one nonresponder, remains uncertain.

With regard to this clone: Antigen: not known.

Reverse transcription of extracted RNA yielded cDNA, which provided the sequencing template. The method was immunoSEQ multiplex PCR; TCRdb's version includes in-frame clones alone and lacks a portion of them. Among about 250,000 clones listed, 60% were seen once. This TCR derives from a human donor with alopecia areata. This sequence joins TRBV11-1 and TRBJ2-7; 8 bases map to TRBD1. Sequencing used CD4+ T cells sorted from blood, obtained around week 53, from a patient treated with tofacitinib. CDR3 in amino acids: CASSLGQAYYEQYF. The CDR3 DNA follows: TGTGCCAGCAGCCTGGGACAGGCCTACTACGAGCAGTACTTC.